The clone carrying this T cell receptor (beta chain) was counted a single time. Antigen specificity is unknown. This record comes from a study of cytomegalovirus exposure and HLA in healthy donors. Primers: 60 Vbeta forward and 13 Jbeta reverse. Measured with immunoSEQ multiplex PCR; TCRdb has only the in-frame clones, and not every one. The data contain under 150,000 clones, more than 60% of them seen just once; the ten biggest clones take up around 1.5%. Findings and caveats of the study: There were reportedly fewer N-insertions in an Asian-associated ancestry cluster than the roughly 700-donor mean, in a later analysis.

Germline CDR1 and CDR2: SQVTM and ANQGSEA. The CDR3 has 12 amino acids. V was clipped by 1 base and J by 3 bases, with 4 bases between them. The clonotype was recovered from a woman under 30 in good health and CMV-seronegative. The chain joins TRBV29-1 to TRBJ1-3, with no clear D. The sample was PBMCs. The CDR3 coding sequence is TGCAGCGTTGAAGGAGTTGGAAACACCATATATTTT. Translating it yields CSVEGVGNTIYF. The variable domain in full, completed from reference TRBV29-1 and TRBJ1-3, reads SAVISQKPSRDICQRGTSLTIQCQVDSQVTMMFWYRQQPGQSLTLIATANQGSEATYESGFVIDKFPISRPNLTFSTLTVSNMSPEDSSIYLCSVEGVGNTIYFGEGSWLTVV.